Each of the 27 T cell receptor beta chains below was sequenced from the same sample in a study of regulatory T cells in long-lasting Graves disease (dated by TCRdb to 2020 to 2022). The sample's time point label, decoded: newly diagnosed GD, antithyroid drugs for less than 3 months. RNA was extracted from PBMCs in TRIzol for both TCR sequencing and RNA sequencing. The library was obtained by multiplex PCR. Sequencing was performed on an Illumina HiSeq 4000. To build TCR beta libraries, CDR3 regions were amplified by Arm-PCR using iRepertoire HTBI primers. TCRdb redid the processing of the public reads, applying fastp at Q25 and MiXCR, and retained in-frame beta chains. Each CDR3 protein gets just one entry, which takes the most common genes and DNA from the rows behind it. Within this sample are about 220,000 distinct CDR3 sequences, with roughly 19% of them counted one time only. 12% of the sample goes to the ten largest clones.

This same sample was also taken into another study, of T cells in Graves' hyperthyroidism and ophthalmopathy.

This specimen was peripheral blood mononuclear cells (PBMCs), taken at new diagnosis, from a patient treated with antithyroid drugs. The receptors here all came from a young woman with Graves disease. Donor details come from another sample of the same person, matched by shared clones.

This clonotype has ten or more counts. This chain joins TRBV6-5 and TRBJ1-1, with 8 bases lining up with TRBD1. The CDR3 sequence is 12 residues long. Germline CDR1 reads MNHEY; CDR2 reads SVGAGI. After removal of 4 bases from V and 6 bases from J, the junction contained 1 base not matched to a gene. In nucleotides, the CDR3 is TGTGCCAGCAGTTGGACAGGGTCTGAAGCTTTCTTT. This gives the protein CASSWTGSEAFF.

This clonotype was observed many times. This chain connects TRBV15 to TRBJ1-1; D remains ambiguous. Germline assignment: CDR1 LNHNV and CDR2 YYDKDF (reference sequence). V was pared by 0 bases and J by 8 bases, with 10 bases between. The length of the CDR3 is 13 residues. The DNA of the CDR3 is TGTGCCACCAGCAGAGAGTACCGAAGGGAAGCTTTCTTT. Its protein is CATSREYRREAFF.

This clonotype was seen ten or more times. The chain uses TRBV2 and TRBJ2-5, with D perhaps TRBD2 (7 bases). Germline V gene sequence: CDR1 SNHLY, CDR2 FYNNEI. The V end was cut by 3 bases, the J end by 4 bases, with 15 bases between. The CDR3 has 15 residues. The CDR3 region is CASSDPRGGGETQYF. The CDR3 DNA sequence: TGTGCCAGCAGTGACCCCCGCGGGGGCGGAGAGACCCAGTACTTC.

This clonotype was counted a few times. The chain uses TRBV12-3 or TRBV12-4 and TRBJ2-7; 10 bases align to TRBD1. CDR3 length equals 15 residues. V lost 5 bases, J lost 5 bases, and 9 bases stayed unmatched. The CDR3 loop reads CASSAMTGGIDEQYF. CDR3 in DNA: TGTGCCAGCAGTGCAATGACAGGGGGCATAGACGAGCAGTACTTC.

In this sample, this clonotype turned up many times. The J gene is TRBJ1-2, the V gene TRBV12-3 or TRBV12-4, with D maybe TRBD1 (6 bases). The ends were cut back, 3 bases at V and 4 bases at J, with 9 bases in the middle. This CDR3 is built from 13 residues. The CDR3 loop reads CASSLGGLYGYTF. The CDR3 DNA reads TGTGCCAGCAGTTTGGGGGGCCTCTATGGCTACACCTTC.

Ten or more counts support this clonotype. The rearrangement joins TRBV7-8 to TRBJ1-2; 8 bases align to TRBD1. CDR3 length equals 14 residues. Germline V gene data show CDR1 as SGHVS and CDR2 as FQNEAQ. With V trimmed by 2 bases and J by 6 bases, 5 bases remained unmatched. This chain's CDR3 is CASSLLQGADGYTF. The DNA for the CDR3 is TGTGCCAGCAGCTTACTCCAGGGGGCAGATGGCTACACCTTC.

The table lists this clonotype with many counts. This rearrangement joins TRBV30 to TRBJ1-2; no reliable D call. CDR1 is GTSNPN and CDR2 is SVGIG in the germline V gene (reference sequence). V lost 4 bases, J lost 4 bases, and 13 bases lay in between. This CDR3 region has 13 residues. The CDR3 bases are TGTGCCTGGAAACAGCCCGTTGCCTATGGCTACACCTTC. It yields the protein CAWKQPVAYGYTF.

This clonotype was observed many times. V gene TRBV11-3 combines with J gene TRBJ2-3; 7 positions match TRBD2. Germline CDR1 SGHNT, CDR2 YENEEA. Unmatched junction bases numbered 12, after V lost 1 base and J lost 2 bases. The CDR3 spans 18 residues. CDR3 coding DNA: TGTGCCAGCAGCTTAGTAGCGATGGCTAGCGGTATCACAGATACGCAGTATTTT. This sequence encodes CASSLVAMASGITDTQYF.

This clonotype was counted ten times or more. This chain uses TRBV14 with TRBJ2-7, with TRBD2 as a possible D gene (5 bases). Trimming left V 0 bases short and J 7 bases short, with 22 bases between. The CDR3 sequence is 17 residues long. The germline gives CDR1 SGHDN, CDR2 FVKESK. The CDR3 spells CASSQEGRRKGSGEQYF. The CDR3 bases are TGTGCCAGCAGCCAAGAAGGGCGGAGAAAGGGTTCGGGGGAGCAGTACTTC.

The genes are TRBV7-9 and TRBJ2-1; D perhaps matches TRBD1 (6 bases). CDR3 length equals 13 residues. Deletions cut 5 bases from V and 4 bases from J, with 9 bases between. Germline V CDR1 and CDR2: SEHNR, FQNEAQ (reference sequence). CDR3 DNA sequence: TGTGCCAGCAGCGGACAGTTTTACAATGAGCAGTTCTTC. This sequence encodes CASSGQFYNEQFF. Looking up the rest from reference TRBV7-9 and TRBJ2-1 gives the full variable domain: DTGVSQNPRHKITKRGQNVTFRCDPISEHNRLYWYRQTLGQGPEFLTYFQNEAQLEKSRLLSDRFSAERPKGSFSTLEIQRTEQGDSAMYLCASSGQFYNEQFFGPGTRLTVL.

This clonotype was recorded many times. The CDR3 loop is CASTVDILYEQYF. CDR3 bases: TGTGCCAGCACCGTTGACATCCTCTACGAGCAGTACTTC. J is TRBJ2-7 and V is TRBV28; the D is unclear. There are 13 residues in the CDR3. V lost 7 bases, J lost 3 bases, and 13 bases lay in between. The germline CDR1 and CDR2 sequences are MDHEN and SYDVKM.

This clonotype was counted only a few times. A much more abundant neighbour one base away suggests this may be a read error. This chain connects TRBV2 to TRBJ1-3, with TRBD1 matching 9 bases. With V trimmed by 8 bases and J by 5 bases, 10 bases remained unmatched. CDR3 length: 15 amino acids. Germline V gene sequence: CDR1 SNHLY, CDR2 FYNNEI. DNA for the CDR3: TGTGCCAGCCGCCGGGACAGGGTGACCAGAAACACCATATATTTT. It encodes CASRRDRVTRNTIYF.

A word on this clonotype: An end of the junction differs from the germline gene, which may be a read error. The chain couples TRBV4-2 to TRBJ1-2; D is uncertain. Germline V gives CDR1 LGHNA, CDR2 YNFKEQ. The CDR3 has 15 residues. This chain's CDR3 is CASSPREEIAYRYTF. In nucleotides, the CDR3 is TGTGCCAGCAGCCCCCGGGAAGAGATAGCCTATCGCTACACCTTC.

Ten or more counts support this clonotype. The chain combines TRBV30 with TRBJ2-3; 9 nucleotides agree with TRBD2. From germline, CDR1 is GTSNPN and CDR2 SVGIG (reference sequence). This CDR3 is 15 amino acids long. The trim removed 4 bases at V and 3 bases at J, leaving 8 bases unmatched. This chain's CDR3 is CAWKEERGVTDTQYF. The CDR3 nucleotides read TGTGCCTGGAAAGAGGAGCGGGGGGTTACAGATACGCAGTATTTT.

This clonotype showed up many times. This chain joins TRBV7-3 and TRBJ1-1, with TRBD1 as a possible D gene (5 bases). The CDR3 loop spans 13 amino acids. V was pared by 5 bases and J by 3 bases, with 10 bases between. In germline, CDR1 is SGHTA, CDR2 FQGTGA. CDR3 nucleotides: TGTGCCAGCAGCAACTCGGGGGACACTGAAGCTTTCTTT. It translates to CASSNSGDTEAFF.

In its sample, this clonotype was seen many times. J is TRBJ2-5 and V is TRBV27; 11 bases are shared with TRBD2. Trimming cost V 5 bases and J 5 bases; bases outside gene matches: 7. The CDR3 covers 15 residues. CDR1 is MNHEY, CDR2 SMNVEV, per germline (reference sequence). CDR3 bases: TGTGCCAGCAGTCCCCTAGCGGGAGGACGGGAGACCCAGTACTTC. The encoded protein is CASSPLAGGRETQYF.

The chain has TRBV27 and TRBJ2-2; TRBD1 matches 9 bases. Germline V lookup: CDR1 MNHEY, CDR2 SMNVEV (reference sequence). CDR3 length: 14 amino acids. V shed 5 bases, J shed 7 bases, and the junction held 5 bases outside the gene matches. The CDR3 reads CASSLGQGVGELFF. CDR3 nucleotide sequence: TGTGCCAGCAGTCTGGGACAGGGAGTCGGGGAGCTGTTTTTT.

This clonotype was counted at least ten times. The CDR3 DNA reads TGTGCCAGCAGCCCCCAGGGACTCTCCTACGAGCAGTACTTC. Its protein product is CASSPQGLSYEQYF. This rearrangement joins TRBV9 to TRBJ2-7, with D possibly TRBD2 on 6 matching bases. CDR3 length: 14 residues. Germline V gives CDR1 SGDLS, CDR2 YYNGEE. Trimming cost V 4 bases and J 0 bases, with 11 bases left between them.

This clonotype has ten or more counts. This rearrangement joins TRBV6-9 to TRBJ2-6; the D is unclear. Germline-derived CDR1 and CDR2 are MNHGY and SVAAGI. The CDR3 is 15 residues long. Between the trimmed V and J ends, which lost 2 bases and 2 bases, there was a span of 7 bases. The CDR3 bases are TGTGCCAGCAGTTATATAAGGGCTGGGGCCAACGTCCTGACTTTC. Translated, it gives CASSYIRAGANVLTF.

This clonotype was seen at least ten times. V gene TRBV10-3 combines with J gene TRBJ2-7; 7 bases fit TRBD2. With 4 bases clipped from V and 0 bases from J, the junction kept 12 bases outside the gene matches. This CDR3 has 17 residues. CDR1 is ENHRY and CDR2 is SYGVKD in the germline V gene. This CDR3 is CAISGLGGGAFSYEQYF. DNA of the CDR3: TGTGCCATCAGTGGTCTTGGCGGGGGAGCCTTCTCCTACGAGCAGTACTTC.

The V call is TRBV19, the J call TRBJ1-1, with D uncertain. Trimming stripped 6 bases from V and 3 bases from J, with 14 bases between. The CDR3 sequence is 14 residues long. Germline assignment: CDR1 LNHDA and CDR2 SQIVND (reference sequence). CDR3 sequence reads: CASRDPTLDTEAFF. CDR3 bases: TGTGCCAGTAGGGACCCAACTTTGGACACTGAAGCTTTCTTT.

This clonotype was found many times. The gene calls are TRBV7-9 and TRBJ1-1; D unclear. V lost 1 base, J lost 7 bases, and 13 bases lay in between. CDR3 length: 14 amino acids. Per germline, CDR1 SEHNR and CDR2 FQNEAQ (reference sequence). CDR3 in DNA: TGTGCCAGCAGCTTAGGAGGTATAGGAGTTGAAGCTTTCTTT. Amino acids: CASSLGGIGVEAFF. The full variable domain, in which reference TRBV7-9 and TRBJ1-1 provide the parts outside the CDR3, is DTGVSQNPRHKITKRGQNVTFRCDPISEHNRLYWYRQTLGQGPEFLTYFQNEAQLEKSRLLSDRFSAERPKGSFSTLEIQRTEQGDSAMYLCASSLGGIGVEAFFGQGTRLTVV.

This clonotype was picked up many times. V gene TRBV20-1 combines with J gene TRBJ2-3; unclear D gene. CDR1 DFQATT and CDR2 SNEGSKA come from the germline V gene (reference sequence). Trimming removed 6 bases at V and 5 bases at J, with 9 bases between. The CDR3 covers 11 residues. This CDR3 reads CSASDRDTQYF. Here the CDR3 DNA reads TGCAGTGCCTCCGATCGAGATACGCAGTATTTT.

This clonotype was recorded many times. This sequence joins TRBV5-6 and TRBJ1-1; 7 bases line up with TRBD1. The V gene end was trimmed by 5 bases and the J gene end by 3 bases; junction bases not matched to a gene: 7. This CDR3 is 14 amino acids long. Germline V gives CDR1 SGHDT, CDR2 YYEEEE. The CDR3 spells CASRYRDRDTEAFF. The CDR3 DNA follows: TGTGCCAGCAGGTACCGAGACAGGGACACTGAAGCTTTCTTT.

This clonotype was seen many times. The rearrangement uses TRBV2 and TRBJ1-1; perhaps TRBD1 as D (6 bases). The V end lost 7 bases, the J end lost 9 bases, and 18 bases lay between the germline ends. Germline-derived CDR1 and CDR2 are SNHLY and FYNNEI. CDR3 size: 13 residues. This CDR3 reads CASILDQGRQAFF. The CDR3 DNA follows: TGTGCCAGCATCCTAGACCAGGGGCGGCAAGCTTTCTTT.

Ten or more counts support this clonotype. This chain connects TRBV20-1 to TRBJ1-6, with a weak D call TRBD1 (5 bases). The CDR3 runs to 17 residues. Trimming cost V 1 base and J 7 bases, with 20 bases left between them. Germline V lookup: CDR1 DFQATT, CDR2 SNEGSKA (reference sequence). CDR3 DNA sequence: TGCAGTGCTAGAGGGGGAGGGGCCTGGTCCCTGAATTCACCCCTCCACTTT. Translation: CSARGGGAWSLNSPLHF.

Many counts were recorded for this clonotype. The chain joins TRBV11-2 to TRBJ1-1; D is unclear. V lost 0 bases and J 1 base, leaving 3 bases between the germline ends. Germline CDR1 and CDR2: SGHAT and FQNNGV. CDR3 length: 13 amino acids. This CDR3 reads CASSLETNTEAFF. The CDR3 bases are TGTGCCAGCAGCTTAGAGACGAACACTGAAGCTTTCTTT.